This is a list of T cell receptor beta chains from one sample in a study of OX40 agonist ivuxolimab in advanced cancers. The data were produced by immunoSEQ multiplex PCR, yet TCRdb's version contains in-frame clones alone and is incomplete. Here the sample spans 30,000 to 40,000 clones, around four fifths being singletons. The sample in question was CD4+ or CD8+ T cells sorted from blood, obtained in a trial of the OX40 agonist ivuxolimab. The receptors come from an adult with an advanced solid tumor such as melanoma, head and neck, liver or kidney cancer. Both conserved end residues are part of each CDR3. Fields, in order: J gene, CDR3 length, V gene, D gene, clone size, CDR3 protein, CDR3 DNA. The D gene is left open where the match is weak. Expanded clones get a size class; other rows say once, few or many, or leave the size out.

>TRBJ1-5|16|TRBV11-3|-|-
CASSPVQTGRNQPQHF
TGTGCCAGCAGCCCCGTACAGACAGGAAGGAATCAGCCCCAGCATTTT
>TRBJ2-7|13|TRBV7-9|-|few
CASSLSQNYEQYF
TGTGCCAGCAGCTTATCTCAGAACTACGAGCAGTACTTC
>TRBJ1-2|14|TRBV4-2|-|-
CASSQGSGTYGYTF
TGTGCCAGCAGCCAAGGCTCCGGGACCTATGGCTACACCTTC
>TRBJ2-2|16|TRBV9|-|-
CASSLSRTDNTGELFF
TGTGCCAGCAGCCTTTCCCGAACCGACAACACCGGGGAGCTGTTTTTT
>TRBJ1-2|14|TRBV4-1|-|-
CASSHLPLPDGYTF
TGCGCCAGCAGCCACCTCCCGCTGCCGGATGGCTACACCTTC
>TRBJ1-1|13|TRBV27|-|-
CASSGPPNTEAFF
TGTGCCAGCTCTGGGCCACCGAACACTGAAGCTTTCTTT
>TRBJ1-1|12|TRBV28|-|once
CASSLLRAEAFF
TGTGCCAGCAGTTTACTTAGGGCTGAAGCTTTCTTT
>TRBJ2-2|16|TRBV6-4|TRBD2|once
CASSDSAGGNTGELFF
TGTGCCAGCAGTGACTCGGCGGGGGGGAACACCGGGGAGCTGTTTTTT
>TRBJ2-7|14|TRBV29-1|TRBD1|-
CSDELGDSDYEQYF
TGCAGCGACGAACTGGGGGACAGTGACTACGAGCAGTACTTC
>TRBJ1-5|17|TRBV7-2|TRBD1|few
CASSLFLTGDGSQPQHF
TGTGCCAGCAGCTTATTTTTGACAGGGGATGGTAGTCAGCCCCAGCATTTT
>TRBJ2-6|19|TRBV27|-|-
CASSLGMVQEFSGANVLTF
TGTGCCAGCAGTTTGGGAATGGTCCAGGAGTTCTCTGGGGCCAACGTCCTGACTTTC
>TRBJ1-3|12|TRBV27|-|few
CASRTGSGTIYF
TGTGCCAGCAGGACAGGATCGGGCACCATATATTTT
>TRBJ2-3|15|TRBV6-6|-|-
CASTRLPQLTDTQYF
TGTGCCAGCACCCGGCTTCCCCAACTCACAGATACGCAGTATTTT
>TRBJ1-1|15|TRBV6-5|TRBD1|-
CATYNPGQGYTEAFF
TGTGCCACTTATAATCCGGGACAGGGATATACTGAAGCTTTCTTT
>TRBJ1-1|14|TRBV7-8|TRBD1|-
CASSSTTGDTEAFF
TGTGCCAGCAGCTCAACGACAGGGGACACTGAAGCTTTCTTT
>TRBJ1-1|12|TRBV29-1|-|-
CSVDPRDTEAFF
TGCAGCGTTGATCCGAGGGACACTGAAGCTTTCTTT
>TRBJ1-5|15|TRBV27|TRBD1|-
CASSVSGGWNQPQHF
TGTGCCAGCAGTGTATCAGGGGGCTGGAATCAGCCCCAGCATTTT
>TRBJ2-7|14|TRBV5-5|TRBD1|-
CASSPGQGSYEQYF
TGTGCCAGCAGCCCCGGACAGGGCTCCTACGAGCAGTACTTC
>TRBJ2-7|13|TRBV4-1|TRBD1|-
CASSPTGVYEQYF
TGCGCCAGCAGCCCTACAGGGGTTTACGAGCAGTACTTC
>TRBJ2-7|15|TRBV5-8|TRBD1|-
CASWPRDRGTYEQYF
TGTGCCAGCTGGCCCCGGGACAGAGGAACCTACGAGCAGTACTTC
>TRBJ2-1|14|TRBV27|-|-
CASSSLDFARSQFF
TGTGCCAGCAGTTCGCTCGACTTCGCACGGAGTCAGTTCTTC
>TRBJ1-3|16|TRBV5-1|-|-
CASSLAVSSSGNTIYF
TGCGCCAGCAGCCTTGCGGTCTCGAGCTCTGGAAACACCATATATTTT
>TRBJ2-3|15|TRBV6-1|TRBD1|-
CASSRGTGSTDTQYF
TGTGCCAGCAGTCGCGGGACAGGGAGCACAGATACGCAGTATTTT
>TRBJ1-5|15|TRBV5-5|-|-
CASSPGPLGNQPQHF
TGTGCCAGCAGCCCGGGGCCCTTAGGCAATCAGCCCCAGCATTTT
>TRBJ2-1|13|TRBV29-1|TRBD1|-
CSVFRGTYNEQFF
TGCAGCGTTTTCAGGGGGACCTACAATGAGCAGTTCTTC
>TRBJ2-1|12|TRBV19|-|-
CASSIGGREQFF
TGTGCCAGTAGTATAGGGGGTAGAGAGCAGTTCTTC
>TRBJ1-5|14|TRBV27|-|once
CASSFGRGIWPQHF
TGTGCCAGCAGTTTTGGCAGGGGAATCTGGCCCCAGCATTTT
>TRBJ1-6|18|TRBV4-1|TRBD1|-
CASSQPLLTGQGNSPLHF
TGCGCCAGCAGCCAACCTCTGCTAACGGGACAGGGAAATTCACCCCTCCACTTT
>TRBJ2-7|14|TRBV7-6|TRBD2|-
CASSPAGVENEQYF
TGTGCCAGCAGCCCAGCGGGAGTCGAAAACGAGCAGTACTTC
>TRBJ2-3|12|TRBV2|-|few
CASTTGGDTQYF
TGTGCCAGCACCACGGGCGGAGATACGCAGTATTTT
>TRBJ2-7|12|TRBV9|-|-
CASSLETGEQYF
TGTGCCAGCAGTCTAGAAACGGGCGAGCAGTACTTC
>TRBJ2-3|14|TRBV6-1|TRBD2|-
CAGGLAGEADTQYF
TGTGCCGGGGGGTTAGCGGGGGAGGCGGATACGCAGTATTTT
>TRBJ2-7|14|TRBV7-9|-|-
CASSPRGSSYEQYF
TGTGCCAGCAGCCCGAGAGGGAGCTCCTACGAGCAGTACTTC
>TRBJ2-3|15|TRBV19|-|-
CASSSTPGSTDTQYF
TGTGCCAGTAGTAGTACCCCAGGGAGCACAGATACGCAGTATTTT
>TRBJ2-7|13|TRBV6-1|TRBD1|-
CASSLDRALEQYF
TGTGCCAGCAGTCTGGACAGGGCCCTAGAGCAGTACTTC
>TRBJ1-2|15|TRBV6-1|TRBD1|-
CATRERQGANYGYTF
TGTGCCACCAGGGAAAGACAGGGGGCGAACTATGGCTACACCTTC
>TRBJ2-5|16|TRBV5-6|TRBD2|once
CASSLWLAGELETQYF
TGTGCCAGCAGCTTGTGGCTAGCGGGAGAGCTAGAGACCCAGTACTTC
>TRBJ2-2|15|TRBV28|TRBD1|-
CASRWTGANTGELFF
TGTGCCAGCAGGTGGACAGGAGCGAACACCGGGGAGCTGTTTTTT
>TRBJ2-1|15|TRBV19|TRBD2|-
CASSIGLAGYNEQFF
TGTGCCAGTAGTATAGGGCTAGCGGGATACAATGAGCAGTTCTTC
>TRBJ1-1|15|TRBV4-1|-|-
CASSHIDGQNTEAFF
TGCGCCAGCAGCCACATCGACGGACAGAACACTGAAGCTTTCTTT
>TRBJ2-3|11|TRBV27|-|-
CASRRSDTQYF
TGTGCCAGCAGACGCTCAGATACGCAGTATTTT
>TRBJ2-5|14|TRBV11-1|TRBD1|-
CASSHRQGWETQYF
TGTGCCAGCAGCCACCGACAGGGTTGGGAGACCCAGTACTTC
>TRBJ2-1|11|TRBV4-1|-|-
CASSQVNEQFF
TGCGCCAGCAGCCAAGTCAATGAGCAGTTCTTC
>TRBJ2-7|15|TRBV6-1|TRBD2|-
CASSVTAGNSYEQYF
TGTGCCAGCAGTGTAACAGCGGGGAACTCCTACGAGCAGTACTTC
>TRBJ1-2|13|TRBV30|-|-
CAWAPQINYGYTF
TGTGCCTGGGCTCCCCAGATAAACTATGGCTACACCTTC
>TRBJ2-2|18|TRBV18|TRBD2|-
CASSPGTSGGENTGELFF
TGTGCCAGCTCACCAGGGACTAGCGGGGGAGAGAACACCGGGGAGCTGTTTTTT
>TRBJ2-1|15|TRBV19|TRBD2|-
CASSIGGLGANEQFF
TGTGCCAGTAGTATCGGCGGACTAGGCGCGAATGAGCAGTTCTTC
>TRBJ2-1|13|TRBV27|-|few
CASSFSGYNEQFF
TGTGCCAGCAGTTTTAGCGGCTACAATGAGCAGTTCTTC
>TRBJ2-7|14|TRBV28|-|-
CASSWRQLPYEQYF
TGTGCCAGCAGTTGGCGACAACTTCCTTACGAGCAGTACTTC
>TRBJ2-2|13|TRBV28|-|-
CASSQKNTGELFF
TGTGCCAGCAGTCAAAAGAACACCGGGGAGCTGTTTTTT